These T cell receptor beta chains were read from a single sample in a study of blood T cell repertoires in COVID-19. Clones were read by immunoSEQ multiplex PCR, and TCRdb kept only the in-frame ones, dropping some. Here the sample spans around 190,000 clones, 80% to 90% being singletons. Source material: peripheral blood. These receptors were obtained from a human donor in a cohort sampled during active COVID-19. CDR3s include the opening cysteine and the closing phenylalanine or tryptophan. A D gene is named only where the DNA matches it firmly. The size entry is marked missing in some rows and otherwise reads once, few, many or a size class.

V	size	J	D	DNA	CDR3
TRBV5-1	NA	TRBJ2-3	NA	TGCGCCAGCAGCTTTGGGCCTACCACAGATACGCAGTATTTT	CASSFGPTTDTQYF
TRBV29-1	NA	TRBJ1-1	TRBD1	TGCAGCGGGAAGGGGGCAGGAGAGAACACTGAAGCTTTCTTT	CSGKGAGENTEAFF
TRBV18	NA	TRBJ2-1	NA	TGTGCCAGCTCACCCTGGACAGACTTACGCTACAATGAGCAGTTCTTC	CASSPWTDLRYNEQFF
TRBV10-2	NA	TRBJ1-1	NA	TGCGCCAGCAGACAGAACACTGAAGCTTTCTTT	CASRQNTEAFF
TRBV2	NA	TRBJ2-1	TRBD2	TGTGCCAGCGTGGGACAGGGACTAGCGGGAGCGGGGACCAATGAGCAGTTCTTC	CASVGQGLAGAGTNEQFF
TRBV3-1/TRBV3-2	once	TRBJ2-6	NA	TGTGCCAGCAGCCCCAAGCCGGGACTGCTCTCTGGGGCCAACGTCCTGACTTTC	CASSPKPGLLSGANVLTF
TRBV2	NA	TRBJ2-1	TRBD1	TGTGCCACCCACCGGGACAGGGGGTATAATGAGCAGTTCTTC	CATHRDRGYNEQFF
TRBV19	few	TRBJ2-7	TRBD2	TGTGCCAGTAGTAGCGGACTAGCGGGAGGGTACGAGCAGTACTTC	CASSSGLAGGYEQYF
TRBV9	NA	TRBJ2-5	TRBD1	TGTGCCAGCAGCGCCCGGGGACAGGGGGAGACCCAGTACTTC	CASSARGQGETQYF
TRBV27	NA	TRBJ2-3	TRBD1	TGTGCCAGCATTCCCGGGACAGGGAAGGCAGATACGCAGTATTTT	CASIPGTGKADTQYF
TRBV19	NA	TRBJ2-7	NA	TGTGCCAGTAGTCCCCGCCGGGTGGAGTATTACGAGCAGTACTTC	CASSPRRVEYYEQYF
TRBV10-3	NA	TRBJ2-7	TRBD2	TGTGCCATCAGTGAAGGGACTAGCGGGAGCTCCTACGAGCAGTACTTC	CAISEGTSGSSYEQYF
TRBV5-5	NA	TRBJ2-1	TRBD2	TGTGCCAGCAGTCCTCCCAGCGGGACCTCCTACAATGAGCAGTTCTTC	CASSPPSGTSYNEQFF
TRBV5-6	NA	TRBJ2-1	TRBD1	TGTGCCAGCAGCTTTGGGACAGGCAATGAGCAGTTCTTC	CASSFGTGNEQFF
TRBV6-6	NA	TRBJ2-7	TRBD2	TGTGCCAGCAGGCCGACTAGCGGAAATCCCTACGAGCAGTACTTC	CASRPTSGNPYEQYF